Listed here are 32 T cell receptor beta chains from one sample, sequenced in a study of T cell responses to AZD1222 COVID-19 vaccine (dated by TCRdb to about 2021). Receptor libraries were prepared by the immunoSEQ multiplex PCR assay. TCRdb re-hosts the immuneACCESS table, in-frame sequences only. Its copies lack some clones; in the studies checked, an unresolved V gene accounts for under half of them, and the cause for the rest is not known. This sample holds approximately 27,000 clones; under 90% were observed only once. Over 1% of the sample lies in the top ten. The sample's time point, from its label and the paper: baseline before first vaccination. The sequencing here drew on peripheral blood, taken on day 0 of AZD1222 vaccination. The source of these receptors is an adult in good health.

The V call is TRBV28, the J call TRBJ2-2; D is ambiguous. Germline CDR1 reads MDHEN; CDR2 reads SYDVKM. This CDR3 spans 16 amino acids. Trimming pared 6 bases from V and 2 bases from J, leaving 16 bases between. The CDR3: CASRPIRRRNTGELFF. In DNA form, the CDR3 reads TGTGCCAGCAGACCCATTAGACGGAGAAACACCGGGGAGCTGTTTTTT.

The genes are TRBV10-2 and TRBJ2-3; unclear D gene. In germline, CDR1 is WSHSY, CDR2 SAAADI. CDR3 size: 17 residues. The V end was cut by 4 bases, the J end by 0 bases, with 17 bases between. In DNA form, the CDR3 reads TGCGCCAGCAGTGGCTTTGTCTCCGGTTACAGCACAGATACGCAGTATTTT. Protein product: CASSGFVSGYSTDTQYF.

The chain links TRBV11-3 to TRBJ2-5, with D hard to call. V gave up 3 bases and J gave up 2 bases, with 7 bases separating them. Germline values: CDR1 SGHNT, CDR2 YENEEA. The CDR3 runs to 13 residues. CDR3 sequence: CASSFRNQETQYF. The DNA of the CDR3 is TGTGCCAGCAGCTTTAGGAATCAAGAGACCCAGTACTTC.

This clone was observed a few times. V gene TRBV15 combines with J gene TRBJ2-7; TRBD2 is a possible D gene (6 bases). Trimming stripped 3 bases from V and 2 bases from J, with 14 bases between. The CDR3 spans 15 residues. Germline V gene lookup returns CDR1 LNHNV and CDR2 YYDKDF (reference sequence). In DNA, the CDR3 is TGTGCCACCAGCAGGGTAGCGGAAAAAGCCTACGAGCAGTACTTC. It is translated as CATSRVAEKAYEQYF.

The V call is TRBV19, the J call TRBJ1-4; a possible D gene is TRBD1 (6 bases). This CDR3 is 17 amino acids long. Germline-derived CDR1 and CDR2 are LNHDA and SQIVND (reference sequence). Trimming took 6 bases from V and 2 from J, leaving 19 bases between them. The CDR3 sequence: CASSNAVGGATNEKLFF. CDR3 sequence (DNA): TGTGCCAGTAGCAACGCGGTTGGGGGCGCGACTAATGAAAAACTGTTTTTT.

The chain joins TRBV7-9 to TRBJ2-7; 12 bases match TRBD2. Germline V gene data show CDR1 as SEHNR and CDR2 as FQNEAQ (reference sequence). Trimming took 4 bases from V and 1 from J; bases not matched to a gene: 11. The CDR3 runs 18 residues. CDR3 residues: CASSSVPGGTSGSYEQYF. For the CDR3, the DNA is TGTGCCAGCAGCTCCGTGCCTGGAGGGACTAGCGGGTCCTACGAGCAGTACTTC.

This clone was seen once. The chain carries TRBV30 and TRBJ1-1; D remains ambiguous. Germline V lookup: CDR1 GTSNPN, CDR2 SVGIG (reference sequence). V lost 1 base and J 11 bases, leaving 11 bases between the germline ends. CDR3 length equals 11 residues. DNA of the CDR3: TGTGCCTGGAGTGGGCAGCTTCTGGCTTTCTTT. This codes for CAWSGQLLAFF.

The chain combines TRBV7-2 with TRBJ1-2; D uncertain. Trimming shortened V by 1 base and J by 7 bases, and 10 bases separated the two germline ends. The length of the CDR3 is 13 residues. CDR1 SGHTA and CDR2 FQGNSA come from the germline V gene. CDR3 sequence: CASSLVSPAGYTF. CDR3 sequence (DNA): TGTGCCAGCAGCTTAGTGAGTCCCGCTGGCTACACCTTC.

This sequence joins TRBV5-4 and TRBJ1-2, with D perhaps matching TRBD1 (5 bases). The CDR3 spans 14 residues. In germline, CDR1 is SGHNT, CDR2 YYREEE (reference sequence). V lost 5 bases, J lost 3 bases, and 14 bases lay in between. CDR3 coding DNA: TGTGCCAGCAGTCCTCAAGAGGGGTACTATGGCTACACCTTC. Its translation: CASSPQEGYYGYTF.

This clone appeared a single time. The chain links TRBV15 to TRBJ1-2; tentative D call: TRBD1 (6 bases). The CDR3 covers 15 residues. Germline loops: CDR1 LNHNV, CDR2 YYDKDF (reference sequence). The germline V and J ends were trimmed by 1 base and 3 bases, with 12 bases remaining between them. CDR3: CATSRAGTIHYGYTF. The CDR3 bases are TGTGCCACCAGCAGAGCCGGGACAATACACTATGGCTACACCTTC. The whole variable domain, remainder taken from reference TRBV15 and TRBJ1-2, is DAMVIQNPRYQVTQFGKPVTLSCSQTLNHNVMYWYQQKSSQAPKLLFHYYDKDFNNEADTPDNFQSRRPNTSFCFLDIRSPGLGDTAMYLCATSRAGTIHYGYTFGSGTRLTVV.

This chain joins TRBV7-8 and TRBJ2-1; perhaps TRBD2 as D (5 bases). V gave up 5 bases and J gave up 0 bases, with 11 bases separating them. The V gene's germline CDR1 is SGHVS and CDR2 FQNEAQ. The CDR3 runs 15 residues. CDR3 region: CASSPLATSYNEQFF. The CDR3, as DNA: TGTGCCAGCAGCCCCCTAGCCACCTCCTACAATGAGCAGTTCTTC.

The chain links TRBV11-2 to TRBJ1-6; D remains ambiguous. The V end was cut by 5 bases, the J end by 4 bases, with 9 bases between. The CDR3 length is 14 residues. The germline gives CDR1 SGHAT, CDR2 FQNNGV. CDR3 sequence: CASSLRGYNSPLHF. The DNA of the CDR3 is TGTGCCAGCAGCCTACGAGGATATAATTCACCCCTCCACTTT.

The CDR3 reads CSVGQGASTDTQYF. CDR3 DNA sequence: TGCAGCGTTGGACAGGGGGCTAGCACAGATACGCAGTATTTT. V is TRBV29-1 and J is TRBJ2-3, with 10 nucleotides matching TRBD1. Per the germline V gene, CDR1 is SQVTM and CDR2 is ANQGSEA. The CDR3 runs 14 residues. With V trimmed by 4 bases and J by 0 bases, 1 base remained unmatched.

The chain has TRBV6-5 and TRBJ2-5; TRBD2 might be the D (5 bases). This CDR3 comprises 15 residues. The V end was cut by 5 bases, the J end by 1 base, with 14 bases between. Germline V gene lookup returns CDR1 MNHEY and CDR2 SVGAGI. The CDR3 sequence: CASSPLGGSQETQYF. CDR3 coding DNA: TGTGCCAGCAGTCCCTTGGGTGGGAGCCAAGAGACCCAGTACTTC.

The rearrangement uses TRBV3-1 (or the pseudogene TRBV3-2) and TRBJ2-5; D call uncertain. The germline V gene has CDR1 LGHDT and CDR2 YNNKEL (reference sequence). This CDR3 contains 14 residues. Trimming took off 0 bases at V and 4 bases at J, with 9 bases between the two ends. The CDR3 loop is CASSQDPTGETQYF. The CDR3, as DNA: TGTGCCAGCAGCCAAGACCCGACCGGAGAGACCCAGTACTTC.

This clone was seen a single time. CDR3: CASSTTTGGRSTDTQYF. Here the CDR3 DNA reads TGTGCCAGTAGTACCACCACAGGGGGTAGGAGCACAGATACGCAGTATTTT. This chain connects TRBV19 to TRBJ2-3; the match to TRBD1 covers 8 bases. The CDR3 has 17 amino acids. J lost 0 bases, V lost 4 bases, and 9 bases had no gene match. Germline V gene data show CDR1 as LNHDA and CDR2 as SQIVND (reference sequence). Drawing the rest from reference TRBV19 and TRBJ2-3, the complete variable domain is DGGITQSPKYLFRKEGQNVTLSCEQNLNHDAMYWYRQDPGQGLRLIYYSQIVNDFQKGDIAEGYSVSREKKESFPLTVTSAQKNPTAFYLCASSTTTGGRSTDTQYFGPGTRLTVL.

In DNA form, the CDR3 reads TGCGCCAGCAGCCAAGACAGGGGAGGGGGCAATCAGCCCCAGCATTTT. Its translation: CASSQDRGGGNQPQHF. The J gene is TRBJ1-5, the V gene TRBV4-3, with TRBD1 as a possible D gene (6 bases). The CDR3 totals 16 residues. The ends were cut back, 0 bases at V and 2 bases at J, with 11 bases in the middle. CDR1 is LGHNA, CDR2 YSLEER, per germline.

The chain employs TRBV4-3 and TRBJ2-3; TRBD1 matches at 8 bases. The CDR3 consists of 17 residues. V trimming: 4 bases; J trimming: 2 bases; junction bases outside the gene matches: 11. Per germline, CDR1 LGHNA and CDR2 YSLEER. CDR3 DNA: TGCGCCAGCAGCCCATCGGGACAGGTTGAAATCACAGATACGCAGTATTTT. Protein: CASSPSGQVEITDTQYF.

The V gene is TRBV9, the J gene TRBJ1-5; TRBD1 is a possible D gene (6 bases). Germline V CDR1 and CDR2: SGDLS, YYNGEE. The CDR3 extends over 15 amino acids. Trimming removed 3 bases from V and 3 bases from J, with 13 bases in between. This CDR3 is CASSADPGHNQPQHF. The CDR3 nucleotides are TGTGCCAGCAGCGCCGACCCGGGACACAATCAGCCCCAGCATTTT. Combining the CDR3 with reference TRBV9 and TRBJ1-5 gives the whole variable domain DSGVTQTPKHLITATGQRVTLRCSPRSGDLSVYWYQQSLDQGLQFLIQYYNGEERAKGNILERFSAQQFPDLHSELNLSSLELGDSALYFCASSADPGHNQPQHFGDGTRLSIL.

The V and J genes are TRBV5-5 and TRBJ1-1; unclear D gene. Trimming shortened V by 4 bases and J by 6 bases, and 13 bases separated the two germline ends. The length of the CDR3 is 13 residues. Per germline, CDR1 SGHKS and CDR2 YYEKEE (reference sequence). In nucleotides, the CDR3 is TGTGCCAGCAGCCAGGACGCTAGACCTGAAGCTTTCTTT. It codes for CASSQDARPEAFF.

V and J are TRBV11-2 and TRBJ2-2; TRBD2 agrees at 10 bases. CDR1 is SGHAT and CDR2 is FQNNGV in the germline V gene. V shed 1 base and J 7 bases; nucleotides not matched to a gene: 6. This CDR3 has 16 residues. CDR3 nucleotides: TGTGCCAGCAGCTTAGGAGCGGGAGGGGCAAGCGGGGAGCTGTTTTTT. This encodes CASSLGAGGASGELFF.

The chain joins TRBV3-1 (or the pseudogene TRBV3-2) to TRBJ2-7; D gene unclear. The V and J ends lost 0 bases and 6 bases respectively, with 9 bases between them. The germline V gene encodes CDR1 LGHDT and CDR2 YNNKEL (reference sequence). The CDR3 covers 13 residues. For the CDR3, the DNA is TGTGCCAGCAGCCAAGAATGGTCAGGCGAGCAGTACTTC. The encoded protein is CASSQEWSGEQYF.

The rearrangement joins TRBV28 to TRBJ2-7, with D unclear. Per germline, CDR1 MDHEN and CDR2 SYDVKM. This CDR3 is built from 10 residues. Trimming pared 6 bases from V and 9 bases from J, leaving 9 bases between. Here the CDR3 reads CASSPGGQYF. DNA of the CDR3: TGTGCCAGCAGCCCTGGCGGGCAGTACTTC.

The gene calls are TRBV6-5 and TRBJ1-6; 8 nucleotides match TRBD1. V trimming: 4 bases; J trimming: 6 bases; junction bases outside the gene matches: 2. The CDR3 length is 14 residues. Germline CDR1 and CDR2: MNHEY and SVGAGI. CDR3 region: CASSSDRVNSPLHF. The DNA of the CDR3 is TGTGCCAGCAGTTCGGACAGGGTTAATTCACCCCTCCACTTT.

The chain is built from TRBV13 and TRBJ1-3, with 7 bases aligning to TRBD1. Germline trimming cut 1 base from V and 0 bases from J; bases unmatched to any gene: 18. CDR3 length: 21 amino acids. From germline, CDR1 is PRHDT and CDR2 FYEKMQ (reference sequence). CDR3 nucleotides: TGTGCCAGCAGCTTAGTAGGACAGGCGTTTCTCTGGGGTTTCTCTGGAAACACCATATATTTT. Translated, it gives CASSLVGQAFLWGFSGNTIYF.

The chain has TRBV18 and TRBJ2-7; 10 bases line up with TRBD2. The CDR3 covers 17 residues. J gave up 2 bases and V 4 bases, and 11 bases lay outside the gene matches. Germline V gene sequence: CDR1 KGHSH, CDR2 LQKENI. CDR3 sequence reads: CASSLTPGLAGAYEQYF. CDR3 sequence (DNA): TGTGCCAGCTCACTCACTCCCGGGCTAGCGGGAGCCTACGAGCAGTACTTC.

The chain couples TRBV27 to TRBJ1-2; 11 nucleotides match TRBD1. CDR1 is MNHEY and CDR2 is SMNVEV in the germline V gene (reference sequence). CDR3 size: 14 residues. The trim removed 7 bases at V and 6 bases at J, leaving 7 bases unmatched. CDR3 sequence (DNA): TGTGCCAGCACCCGGACAGGGGGCTCGGATGGCTACACCTTC. Translation gives CASTRTGGSDGYTF.

The chain uses TRBV4-3 and TRBJ2-2, with D possibly matching TRBD1 (6 bases). The germline gives CDR1 LGHNA, CDR2 YSLEER. The CDR3 runs to 16 residues. The germline V and J ends were trimmed by 3 bases and 1 base, with 12 bases remaining between them. In DNA, the CDR3 is TGCGCCAGCAGCCACCTATGGGGGCGGAACACCGGGGAGCTGTTTTTT. This codes for CASSHLWGRNTGELFF.

The chain links TRBV5-5 to TRBJ2-7; D is uncertain. CDR1 is SGHKS and CDR2 is YYEKEE in the germline V gene (reference sequence). Trimming left V 0 bases short and J 2 bases short, with 12 bases between. This CDR3 region has 15 residues. CDR3 sequence reads: CASSLVAWTPYEQYF. CDR3 bases: TGTGCCAGCAGCTTGGTGGCATGGACCCCCTACGAGCAGTACTTC.

The chain uses TRBV5-4 and TRBJ2-7; 11 nucleotides agree with TRBD2. From germline, CDR1 is SGHNT and CDR2 YYREEE (reference sequence). The ends lost 0 bases at V and 2 bases at J; junction bases unmatched: 1. The CDR3 has 15 amino acids. The CDR3 DNA follows: TGTGCCAGCAGCTTGGAACTAGCGGGAGCCTACGAGCAGTACTTC. Translated, it gives CASSLELAGAYEQYF. The entire variable domain, with the rest obtained from reference TRBV5-4 and TRBJ2-7, is as follows: ETGVTQSPTHLIKTRGQQVTLRCSSQSGHNTVSWYQQALGQGPQFIFQYYREEENGRGNFPPRFSGLQFPNYSSELNVNALELDDSALYLCASSLELAGAYEQYFGPGTRLTVT.

This chain uses TRBV5-1 with TRBJ1-6; a possible D gene is TRBD1 (6 bases). CDR3 size: 14 residues. CDR1 and CDR2 from the germline V gene are SGHRS and YFSETQ. Between the trimmed V and J ends, which lost 3 bases and 8 bases, there was a span of 12 bases. This CDR3 reads CASSSQGRDSPLHF. The CDR3 bases are TGCGCCAGCAGCTCACAGGGACGGGATTCACCCCTCCACTTT.

The gene calls are TRBV2 and TRBJ2-7; D is tentatively TRBD1 or TRBD2 (5 bases each). The CDR3 spans 14 residues. V lost 10 bases and J 0 bases, leaving 16 bases between the germline ends. The germline V gene has CDR1 SNHLY and CDR2 FYNNEI. CDR3 nucleotides: TGTGCCACCCAAGGGGACGCCTACTCCTACGAGCAGTACTTC. Encoded protein: CATQGDAYSYEQYF.